This TCR beta chain originates from a study of T cell changes during pregnancy in multiple sclerosis. The V gene's germline CDR1 is MNHEY and CDR2 SMNVEV (reference sequence). Trimming took 3 bases from V and 8 from J; bases not matched to a gene: 7. The CDR3 contains 14 residues. Here immunoSEQ multiplex PCR was the method, and the copy in TCRdb shows in-frame clones only, minus some. The sample yields about 54,000 clones, more than 85% seen once. This TCR was recovered from a female donor in good health, enrolled as a control in a pregnancy study. The sequences come from peripheral blood, collected after pregnancy. The V call is TRBV27, the J call TRBJ1-5, with 7 bases aligning to TRBD1. CDR3 bases: TGTGCCAGCAGTTTCACAGGGGCGGTCGAGCCCCAGCATTTT. It specifies CASSFTGAVEPQHF.